This T cell receptor beta chain is drawn from a study of regulatory T cells in long-lasting Graves disease. Study conclusions and caveats: Thyroid tissue was not studied; only peripheral blood was. Persistent disease showed a preference for TRBV28, TRBJ1-2 and TRBJ2-5. Small sample size may have lowered accuracy.

The CDR3 runs to 15 residues. The germline V gene encodes CDR1 MNHEY and CDR2 SVGEGT. Between the trimmed V and J ends, which lost 0 bases and 4 bases, there was a span of 9 bases. This sample's time point: persistent/refractory GD, antithyroid drugs over 5 years with positive TRAb. Following extraction of RNA from PBMCs, that RNA was used to make the TCR library. The authors drew patients from an endocrinology department in Xi'an, China. This clonotype was seen many times. What it binds is not known. Arm-PCR of CDR3 regions with iRepertoire HTBI primers generated TCR beta libraries. TCRdb re-derived calls from the multiplex PCR reads in MiXCR, one entry per CDR3 protein. The table includes a few hundred thousand distinct CDR3 sequences, roughly a quarter detected once.

This receptor was obtained from a female donor with Graves disease. The source was peripheral blood mononuclear cells (PBMCs), collected when the disease was refractory, from a patient treated with antithyroid drugs. V gene TRBV6-2 or TRBV6-3 combines with J gene TRBJ1-4; D remains unclear. The DNA of the CDR3 is TGTGCCAGCAGTTACTCGGGAGGCAGTAATGAAAAACTGTTTTTT. It codes for CASSYSGGSNEKLFF.